Following are 32 T cell receptor beta chains from one sample sequenced in a study of T cells in Graves' hyperthyroidism and ophthalmopathy. Researchers amplified the TCR beta CDR3 regions from RNA transcripts. The HTBI primer set served for first-round RT-PCR of the TCR CDR3. MiXCR was run by TCRdb on the multiplex PCR reads, yielding one entry per CDR3 protein. The data contain around 290,000 distinct CDR3 sequences, about an eighth of them singletons. The sequenced material came from blood. Every receptor here comes from a woman in her 30s with Graves' hyperthyroidism that later progressed to Graves' ophthalmopathy.

This clonotype was seen many times. This chain uses TRBV7-9 with TRBJ2-1; TRBD2 aligns across 16 bases. In germline, CDR1 is SEHNR, CDR2 FQNEAQ (reference sequence). This CDR3 is 18 amino acids long. After removal of 5 bases from V and 2 bases from J, the junction contained 6 bases not matched to a gene. The CDR3 nucleotides are TGTGCCAGCAGCCCGGGACTAGCGGGAGGGCAAACCTACAATGAGCAGTTCTTC. It yields the protein CASSPGLAGGQTYNEQFF.

This clonotype was seen at least ten times. The chain links TRBV7-2 to TRBJ2-2; 7 positions match TRBD1. Germline V gene data show CDR1 as SGHTA and CDR2 as FQGNSA. Trimming took 2 bases from V and 8 from J; bases not matched to a gene: 8. This CDR3 region has 15 residues. The CDR3 reads CASSLQSRDRGELFF. CDR3 coding DNA: TGTGCCAGCAGCTTACAGTCCCGGGACAGAGGGGAGCTGTTTTTT.

This clonotype was observed at least ten times. This chain connects TRBV30 to TRBJ2-7, with a tentative D call TRBD2 (5 bases). V was cut by 0 bases and J by 5 bases, with 17 bases left in between. The germline V gene has CDR1 GTSNPN and CDR2 SVGIG (reference sequence). CDR3 length: 15 residues. The CDR3, as DNA: TGTGCCTGGAGTGTTACGGGGAGCGTTTTTGACGAGCAGTACTTC. Encoded protein: CAWSVTGSVFDEQYF.

This clonotype has only one observation. The chain joins TRBV28 to TRBJ2-7; 12 bases align to TRBD2. Germline loops: CDR1 MDHEN, CDR2 SYDVKM. CDR3 size: 15 residues. V shed 6 bases and J 5 bases; nucleotides not matched to a gene: 8. This CDR3 reads CASSPLAGGYHEQYF. CDR3 nucleotide sequence: TGTGCCAGCAGCCCGCTAGCGGGAGGGTACCACGAGCAGTACTTC.

This clonotype occurred many times. The V call is TRBV9, the J call TRBJ1-6; D not resolved. The germline V gene has CDR1 SGDLS and CDR2 YYNGEE. The CDR3 covers 13 residues. V lost 2 bases to trimming and J lost 7 bases, with 7 bases between them. DNA of the CDR3: TGTGCCAGCAGCGTCTATGCGAATTCACCCCTCCACTTT. It codes for CASSVYANSPLHF.

Comment on this clonotype: A much larger clone lies one base from this, so it may be a read error. V usage is TRBV6-1 and J usage is TRBJ2-7; maybe TRBD2 (5 bases). The germline V and J ends were trimmed by 7 bases and 2 bases, with 15 bases remaining between them. Germline V gives CDR1 MNHNS, CDR2 SASEGT. The CDR3 is made up of 14 amino acids. CDR3 in amino acids: CASIPDLNPYEQYF. The CDR3 bases are TGTGCCAGCATCCCGGACTTGAATCCCTACGAGCAGTACTTC.

The gene calls are TRBV13 and TRBJ2-7, with 7 bases matching TRBD2. Trimming took 0 bases from V and 6 from J; bases not matched to a gene: 8. Germline CDR1 is PRHDT and CDR2 is FYEKMQ (reference sequence). This CDR3 contains 15 residues. The CDR3 coding sequence is TGTGCCAGCAGCTTAGGGCAGGGAGGGCTCGGCGAGCAGTACTTC. Protein product: CASSLGQGGLGEQYF.

This chain connects TRBV4-3 to TRBJ2-1; 10 nucleotides match TRBD1. J gave up 1 base and V 8 bases, and 5 bases lay outside the gene matches. The CDR3 covers 15 residues. CDR1 is LGHNA, CDR2 YSLEER, per germline. Written as DNA, the CDR3 is TGCGCCAGCCAAGGGGACAGGGGATCCTACAATGAGCAGTTCTTC. Encoded protein: CASQGDRGSYNEQFF.

This clonotype was counted at least ten times. This chain connects TRBV11-2 to TRBJ2-3; D call uncertain. The germline CDR1 and CDR2 sequences are SGHAT and FQNNGV. Trimming pared 3 bases from V and 5 bases from J, leaving 15 bases between. The CDR3 length is 15 residues. The CDR3 is CASSFSGRGVDTQYF. The CDR3 DNA sequence: TGTGCCAGCAGCTTCTCTGGACGTGGGGTAGATACGCAGTATTTT.

This clonotype was seen a handful of times. The gene calls are TRBV20-1 and TRBJ2-3; TRBD1 matches at 9 bases. CDR1 is DFQATT, CDR2 SNEGSKA, per germline (reference sequence). The CDR3 extends over 15 amino acids. With V trimmed by 5 bases and J by 4 bases, 10 bases remained unmatched. This CDR3 reads CSARAADRGADTQYF. As DNA, the CDR3 is TGCAGTGCTCGGGCCGCGGACAGGGGCGCAGATACGCAGTATTTT.

The table lists this clonotype with many counts. The chain is built from TRBV11-3 and TRBJ2-6; tentative D call: TRBD2 (6 bases). The CDR3 contains 18 residues. The germline V and J ends were trimmed by 0 bases and 3 bases, with 15 bases remaining between them. Germline V gene lookup returns CDR1 SGHNT and CDR2 YENEEA. DNA for the CDR3: TGTGCCAGCAGCTTAGAGGCGCGGGATCGGTATGGGGCCAACGTCCTGACTTTC. It translates to CASSLEARDRYGANVLTF. The full variable domain, with the rest looked up from reference TRBV11-3 and TRBJ2-6, is EAGVVQSPRYKIIEKKQPVAFWCNPISGHNTLYWYLQNLGQGPELLIRYENEEAVDDSQLPKDRFSAERLKGVDSTLKIQPAELGDSAVYLCASSLEARDRYGANVLTFGAGSRLTVL.

This clonotype was recorded many times. V gene TRBV28 combines with J gene TRBJ2-7; 7 nucleotides agree with TRBD2. Germline-derived CDR1 and CDR2 are MDHEN and SYDVKM. There are 15 residues in the CDR3. With V trimmed by 3 bases and J by 3 bases, 8 bases remained unmatched. The CDR3 DNA sequence: TGTGCCAGCAGTTTTTGGGGGGGAAGGGTCTACGAGCAGTACTTC. Translation: CASSFWGGRVYEQYF.

This clonotype was observed many times. The chain recombines TRBV13 with TRBJ2-7; D is perhaps TRBD2 (6 bases). Germline CDR1 is PRHDT and CDR2 is FYEKMQ (reference sequence). This CDR3 comprises 15 residues. V was clipped by 6 bases and J by 3 bases, with 18 bases between them. CDR3 in amino acids: CASSPPGTEVYEQYF. DNA of the CDR3: TGTGCCAGCAGTCCTCCCGGGACTGAGGTCTACGAGCAGTACTTC.

The sample holds one count of this clonotype. At one end, the junction sequence differs from germline, possibly due to a read error. The chain is built from TRBV4-1 and TRBJ1-1; perhaps TRBD1 as D (5 bases). Germline-derived CDR1 and CDR2 are MGHRA and YSYEKL. The CDR3 totals 14 residues. The CDR3 is CTSSQFQGWTEAFF. The CDR3 DNA reads TGCACCAGCAGCCAGTTTCAGGGATGGACTGAAGCTTTCTTT.

This chain uses TRBV20-1 with TRBJ2-7; D is possibly TRBD2 (7 bases). V lost 5 bases, J lost 4 bases, and 21 bases lay in between. Germline CDR1 reads DFQATT; CDR2 reads SNEGSKA (reference sequence). The CDR3 extends over 15 amino acids. The CDR3 loop reads CSAGTGGGGMYEQYF. Here the CDR3 DNA reads TGCAGTGCTGGGACCGGGGGAGGGGGGATGTACGAGCAGTACTTC.

This clonotype was seen more than once but under ten times. The rearrangement uses TRBV4-2 and TRBJ1-3; D remains unclear. CDR1 is LGHNA, CDR2 YNFKEQ, per germline. Trimming left V 4 bases short and J 0 bases short, with 10 bases between. The CDR3 length is 15 residues. The CDR3 coding sequence is TGTGCCAGCAGCCCAGAGGTTGCCTCTGGAAACACCATATATTTT. Amino acids: CASSPEVASGNTIYF.

The chain combines TRBV12-3 or TRBV12-4 with TRBJ2-1, with 13 bases aligning to TRBD2. This CDR3 has 14 residues. After removal of 1 base from V and 10 bases from J, the junction contained 1 base not matched to a gene. The CDR3 coding sequence is TGTGCCAGCAGTTTAGTACTAGCGGGAGGGGAGCAGTTCTTC. Its translation is CASSLVLAGGEQFF.

This clonotype was seen at least ten times. The rearrangement joins TRBV11-2 to TRBJ2-1; D tentatively fits TRBD1 or TRBD2 (5 bases each). Trimming left V 1 base short and J 10 bases short, with 17 bases between. Germline loops: CDR1 SGHAT, CDR2 FQNNGV. The CDR3 has 15 residues. Written as DNA, the CDR3 is TGTGCCAGCAGCTTAGGGGAATTTGGGGGAAGCGAGCAGTTCTTC. It translates to CASSLGEFGGSEQFF.

In this sample, this clonotype turned up many times. This chain connects TRBV6-2 or TRBV6-3 to TRBJ2-3, with TRBD2 matching over 11 bases. Losses at the gene ends were 0 bases for V and 0 bases for J; bases not matched to a gene: 5. This CDR3 is built from 18 residues. The germline CDR1 and CDR2 sequences are MNHEY and SVGEGT. The CDR3 DNA reads TGTGCCAGCAGTTACTCAGCTAGCGGGAGGTTCAGCACAGATACGCAGTATTTT. Its translation is CASSYSASGRFSTDTQYF.

The V call is TRBV5-8, the J call TRBJ2-3, with 11 nucleotides matching TRBD2. This CDR3 contains 19 residues. CDR1 is SGHTS, CDR2 YDEGEE, per germline. With 3 bases clipped from V and 2 bases from J, the junction kept 14 bases outside the gene matches. The CDR3 DNA sequence: TGTGCCAGCAGCTACCCCGGGACTAGCGGATGGCGGTACACAGATACGCAGTATTTT. Protein sequence: CASSYPGTSGWRYTDTQYF.

This chain connects TRBV18 to TRBJ1-4; maybe TRBD1 (6 bases). The ends were cut back, 6 bases at V and 5 bases at J, with 13 bases in the middle. Germline CDR1 and CDR2: KGHSH and LQKENI. The CDR3 is made up of 14 amino acids. The CDR3 bases are TGTGCCAGCTCCTCAACAGGGCCAAATGAAAAACTGTTTTTT. Amino acid sequence: CASSSTGPNEKLFF.

The gene calls are TRBV6-2 or TRBV6-3 and TRBJ2-1, with 10 nucleotides matching TRBD2. J gave up 7 bases and V 4 bases, and 7 bases lay outside the gene matches. The CDR3 is made up of 15 amino acids. Germline lookup yields CDR1 MNHEY and CDR2 SVGEGT. CDR3 in DNA: TGTGCCAGCAGTTTCCCGAGCGGGAGGGCGAATGAGCAGTTCTTC. It specifies CASSFPSGRANEQFF.

This clonotype showed up many times. The chain carries TRBV12-3 or TRBV12-4 and TRBJ2-1; 8 bases agree with TRBD1. V shed 5 bases, J shed 0 bases, and the junction held 6 bases outside the gene matches. The CDR3 runs 16 residues. Here the CDR3 reads CASSPGTGGSYNEQFF. The CDR3 nucleotides are TGTGCCAGCAGTCCCGGGACAGGAGGCTCCTACAATGAGCAGTTCTTC.

At least ten counts were recorded for this clonotype. This rearrangement joins TRBV4-2 to TRBJ2-7; TRBD2 matches at 7 bases. CDR1 and CDR2 from the germline V gene are LGHNA and YNFKEQ. There are 14 residues in the CDR3. V shed 0 bases, J shed 4 bases, and the junction held 3 bases outside the gene matches. The CDR3 here is CASSQDSSGYEQYF. CDR3 coding DNA: TGTGCCAGCAGCCAAGATTCTAGCGGATACGAGCAGTACTTC.

This clonotype has ten or more counts. The J gene is TRBJ2-3, the V gene TRBV27; possibly TRBD1 or TRBD2 for D (6 bases each). This CDR3 comprises 17 residues. The V gene lost 6 bases and the J gene lost 2 bases, with 21 bases spanning the gap. Germline V gene sequence: CDR1 MNHEY, CDR2 SMNVEV (reference sequence). The CDR3 coding sequence is TGTGCCAGCAGCTCTGACCGATACGGGGGCCACACAGATACGCAGTATTTT. It yields the protein CASSSDRYGGHTDTQYF.

The sample holds many counts of this clonotype. This rearrangement joins TRBV20-1 to TRBJ2-5; TRBD1 agrees at 7 bases. V shed 4 bases, J shed 4 bases, and the junction held 21 bases outside the gene matches. This CDR3 contains 18 residues. The germline gives CDR1 DFQATT, CDR2 SNEGSKA (reference sequence). Here the CDR3 reads CSATGGRLTILGPETQYF. As DNA, the CDR3 is TGCAGTGCTACAGGGGGAAGACTGACTATACTGGGCCCAGAGACCCAGTACTTC.

This clonotype was picked up many times. CDR3 nucleotides: TGTGCCAGCAGTTTACAGGAGTGGGGACTAGCGGGAGGAGAGACCCAGTACTTC. As protein: CASSLQEWGLAGGETQYF. The V gene is TRBV12-3 or TRBV12-4, the J gene TRBJ2-5; TRBD2 matches 15 bases. CDR3 length: 18 residues. V was clipped by 2 bases and J by 4 bases; unmatched bases: 8.

The chain employs TRBV6-1 and TRBJ2-1; D is ambiguous. The V gene lost 11 bases and the J gene lost 6 bases, with 17 bases spanning the gap. The CDR3 runs 13 residues. Looked up from germline, CDR1 is MNHNS and CDR2 is SASEGT. This chain's CDR3 is CADGFPPPNEQFF. The CDR3 DNA reads TGTGCCGATGGGTTCCCACCCCCCAATGAGCAGTTCTTC.

This clonotype showed up many times. This rearrangement joins TRBV29-1 to TRBJ2-3, with D possibly TRBD1 on 5 matching bases. Trimming pared 5 bases from V and 5 bases from J, leaving 17 bases between. The CDR3 is 14 amino acids. The germline V gene has CDR1 SQVTM and CDR2 ANQGSEA. For the CDR3, the DNA is TGCAGCGTTCGTGGAGTTAGCAGGGAAGATACGCAGTATTTT. Its translation is CSVRGVSREDTQYF.

This clonotype has ten or more counts. As DNA, the CDR3 is TGTGCCAGCAGGCGAGTCGGGGGGAAGGAAAACATTCAGTACTTC. Encoded protein: CASRRVGGKENIQYF. J is TRBJ2-4 and V is TRBV7-9, with TRBD2 matching 7 bases. Unmatched junction bases numbered 10, after V lost 6 bases and J lost 5 bases. The CDR3 has 15 amino acids. CDR1 is SEHNR and CDR2 is FQNEAQ in the germline V gene (reference sequence).

In its sample, this clonotype was seen many times. The V call is TRBV20-1, the J call TRBJ2-5; D gene ambiguous. This CDR3 comprises 10 residues. The V end lost 6 bases, the J end lost 4 bases, and 6 bases lay between the germline ends. Germline V lookup: CDR1 DFQATT, CDR2 SNEGSKA (reference sequence). CDR3 protein: CSAHLETQYF. The CDR3 nucleotides read TGCAGTGCGCATCTAGAGACCCAGTACTTC.

This clonotype appeared many times. This chain connects TRBV28 to TRBJ2-1; 9 nucleotides align to TRBD1. V shed 5 bases and J 12 bases; nucleotides not matched to a gene: 2. Germline V gene sequence: CDR1 MDHEN, CDR2 SYDVKM. CDR3 length: 11 amino acids. CDR3 loop: CASSPTGGQFF. Written as DNA, the CDR3 is TGTGCCAGCAGTCCGACAGGGGGGCAGTTCTTC.